The 21 T cell receptor beta chains presented below share a single source sample, sequenced in a study of T cell responses to AZD1222 COVID-19 vaccine. Profiling relied on immunoSEQ multiplex PCR, and the TCRdb table lists in-frame clones only, not all of them. This sample carries about 110,000 clones, 92% of them seen once, and the ten largest clones take approximately 1.3%. Sequencing was performed on peripheral blood, taken on day 0 of AZD1222 vaccination. All receptors come from an adult in good health.

The chain recombines TRBV19 with TRBJ2-7; D might be TRBD1 (5 bases). The germline CDR1 and CDR2 sequences are LNHDA and SQIVND (reference sequence). The CDR3 sequence is 14 residues long. V lost 3 bases to trimming and J lost 2 bases, with 11 bases between them. CDR3 in DNA: TGTGCCAGTAGTATTAGGGGTTTAACCTACGAGCAGTACTTC. The encoded protein is CASSIRGLTYEQYF. Full variable domain (remainder filled in from reference TRBV19 and TRBJ2-7): DGGITQSPKYLFRKEGQNVTLSCEQNLNHDAMYWYRQDPGQGLRLIYYSQIVNDFQKGDIAEGYSVSREKKESFPLTVTSAQKNPTAFYLCASSIRGLTYEQYFGPGTRLTVT.

This chain joins TRBV9 and TRBJ2-2; D tentatively reads TRBD1 or TRBD2 (6 bases each). This CDR3 contains 14 residues. CDR1 is SGDLS and CDR2 is YYNGEE in the germline V gene. Trimming pared 6 bases from V and 5 bases from J, leaving 14 bases between. The CDR3 protein is CASTPEGGTGELFF. CDR3 sequence (DNA): TGTGCCAGCACTCCCGAGGGGGGAACCGGGGAGCTGTTTTTT.

J is TRBJ1-1 and V is TRBV29-1; unclear D gene. Germline CDR1 and CDR2: SQVTM and ANQGSEA. The V end lost 3 bases, the J end lost 5 bases, and 10 bases lay between the germline ends. The CDR3 length is 12 residues. CDR3 nucleotide sequence: TGCAGCGTTGAGGGCAGCCAGACTGAAGCTTTCTTT. Its translation: CSVEGSQTEAFF. The entire variable domain, with the rest obtained from reference TRBV29-1 and TRBJ1-1, is as follows: SAVISQKPSRDICQRGTSLTIQCQVDSQVTMMFWYRQQPGQSLTLIATANQGSEATYESGFVIDKFPISRPNLTFSTLTVSNMSPEDSSIYLCSVEGSQTEAFFGQGTRLTVV.

The chain joins TRBV9 to TRBJ1-1; D gene uncertain. Per germline, CDR1 SGDLS and CDR2 YYNGEE. The CDR3 has 13 amino acids. Trimming removed 4 bases at V and 3 bases at J, with 10 bases between. CDR3 protein: CASSMGQDTEAFF. Written as DNA, the CDR3 is TGTGCCAGCAGCATGGGTCAGGACACTGAAGCTTTCTTT. The variable domain in full, completed from reference TRBV9 and TRBJ1-1, reads DSGVTQTPKHLITATGQRVTLRCSPRSGDLSVYWYQQSLDQGLQFLIQYYNGEERAKGNILERFSAQQFPDLHSELNLSSLELGDSALYFCASSMGQDTEAFFGQGTRLTVV.

The chain carries TRBV7-2 and TRBJ2-2; 10 bases fit TRBD2. The J segment lost 6 bases and the V segment lost 8 bases, leaving 9 bases of the junction unmatched. Per germline, CDR1 SGHTA and CDR2 FQGNSA. The CDR3 length is 15 residues. CDR3 sequence reads: CASAGLAGVPGELFF. CDR3 bases: TGTGCCAGCGCAGGCCTAGCGGGAGTGCCCGGGGAGCTGTTTTTT.

The V call is TRBV4-1, the J call TRBJ1-2; D is unclear. This CDR3 contains 14 residues. The germline V and J ends were trimmed by 0 bases and 4 bases, with 9 bases remaining between them. The germline V gene encodes CDR1 MGHRA and CDR2 YSYEKL. CDR3 residues: CASSQDVSFYGYTF. The CDR3, as DNA: TGCGCCAGCAGCCAAGATGTCTCCTTCTATGGCTACACCTTC.

The rearrangement links TRBV7-3 to TRBJ1-1; perhaps TRBD1 as D (5 bases). The CDR3 extends over 12 amino acids. The germline V gene has CDR1 SGHTA and CDR2 FQGTGA. The germline V and J ends were trimmed by 5 bases and 7 bases, with 11 bases remaining between them. The CDR3 reads CASSPHGGEAFF. The CDR3 DNA follows: TGTGCCAGCAGCCCTCACGGGGGTGAAGCTTTCTTT.

This clone was picked up one time. V and J are TRBV28 and TRBJ2-1, with 9 bases that match TRBD2. CDR1 is MDHEN, CDR2 SYDVKM, per germline. With V trimmed by 5 bases and J by 8 bases, 10 bases remained unmatched. The CDR3 is 15 amino acids. DNA of the CDR3: TGTGCCAGCAGTGTTGCGGGAGGGCGGGTACATGAGCAGTTCTTC. Translated: CASSVAGGRVHEQFF.

CDR3 amino acids: CASSFSGTGFFPEKLFF. The CDR3 DNA sequence: TGTGCCAGCAGCTTCTCCGGGACAGGGTTTTTTCCCGAAAAACTGTTTTTT. This chain connects TRBV27 to TRBJ1-4; 9 nucleotides line up with TRBD1. V gave up 6 bases and J gave up 8 bases; unmatched junction bases: 16. The CDR3 is 17 residues long. Germline V gene sequence: CDR1 MNHEY, CDR2 SMNVEV (reference sequence).

The chain recombines TRBV19 with TRBJ2-2; maybe TRBD1 (6 bases). Between the trimmed V and J ends, which lost 6 bases and 5 bases, there was a span of 16 bases. The CDR3 sequence is 15 residues long. Germline-derived CDR1 and CDR2 are LNHDA and SQIVND (reference sequence). The CDR3 region is CASRAPGHRTGELFF. The CDR3 DNA reads TGTGCCAGTAGAGCTCCGGGACATAGAACCGGGGAGCTGTTTTTT.

The rearrangement joins TRBV7-2 to TRBJ2-1; D call uncertain. Between the trimmed V and J ends, which lost 5 bases and 1 base, there was a span of 15 bases. Germline CDR1 SGHTA, CDR2 FQGNSA. There are 16 residues in the CDR3. The CDR3 region is CASSPRDTLSYNEQFF. The DNA of the CDR3 is TGTGCCAGCAGCCCACGAGACACCCTTTCCTACAATGAGCAGTTCTTC.

The V gene is TRBV11-2, the J gene TRBJ1-2; tentatively, D is TRBD1 (6 bases). V was clipped by 5 bases and J by 1 base, with 14 bases between them. Germline V lookup: CDR1 SGHAT, CDR2 FQNNGV. The CDR3 is 15 residues long. CDR3 sequence reads: CASSPGAGVNYGYTF. Here the CDR3 DNA reads TGTGCCAGCAGCCCAGGGGCAGGGGTTAACTATGGCTACACCTTC.

V usage is TRBV19 and J usage is TRBJ2-7; 10 positions match TRBD2. The V gene end was trimmed by 5 bases and the J gene end by 5 bases; junction bases not matched to a gene: 12. The CDR3 totals 16 residues. CDR1 and CDR2 from the germline V gene are LNHDA and SQIVND (reference sequence). CDR3 region: CASSPLSGRAINEQYF. CDR3 bases: TGTGCCAGTAGTCCCTTGAGCGGGAGGGCCATCAACGAGCAGTACTTC.

Of note for this clone: This sample includes further DNA sequences coding for the same CDR3. This chain uses TRBV18 with TRBJ1-2; TRBD1 agrees at 8 bases. Germline lookup yields CDR1 KGHSH and CDR2 LQKENI. Germline trimming cut 2 bases from V and 8 bases from J; bases unmatched to any gene: 4. The CDR3 contains 13 residues. This chain's CDR3 is CASSPGQGGGYTF. The CDR3 DNA sequence: TGTGCCAGCTCACCAGGACAGGGAGGAGGCTACACCTTC.

V gene TRBV7-2 combines with J gene TRBJ2-7, with a weak D call TRBD1 (6 bases). Trimming stripped 1 base from V and 7 bases from J, with 14 bases between. The length of the CDR3 is 14 residues. Germline CDR1 is SGHTA and CDR2 is FQGNSA. The chain's CDR3 is CASSLEASGEEQYF. CDR3 bases: TGTGCCAGCAGCTTAGAAGCCTCAGGGGAAGAGCAGTACTTC.

In regard to this clone: At one of its ends the junction is not consistent with the germline gene, which may arise from a read error. This chain links TRBV29-1 with TRBJ1-1; D is uncertain. The CDR3 sequence is 13 residues long. CDR1 and CDR2 (germline): SQVTM, ANQGSEA. CDR3 bases: TGCAGCGTCCGGTTGGTCCTGAACACTGAAGTTTTCTTT. Encoded protein: CSVRLVLNTEVFF.

The rearrangement joins TRBV5-6 to TRBJ1-2; D ambiguous. CDR3 size: 11 residues. With 1 base removed from V and 8 bases from J, the gap between germline ends came to 6 bases. Germline V lookup: CDR1 SGHDT, CDR2 YYEEEE. The CDR3 spells CASSLMGGYTF. CDR3 coding DNA: TGTGCCAGCAGCTTGATGGGGGGCTACACCTTC.

This rearrangement joins TRBV21-1 to TRBJ2-4; no check of the table's D call, TRBD2, against the DNA was made. TRBV21-1 is assigned pseudogene status. This CDR3 region has 12 residues. In DNA form, the CDR3 reads TGTGCCACCTCGGGAGAAAAAAACATTCAGTACTTC. It encodes CATSGEKNIQYF.

In this sample, this clone turned up once. CDR3 amino acids: CASSPRTSGRFTYEQYF. The DNA for the CDR3 is TGTGCCAGCAGTCCGCGGACTAGCGGGAGGTTCACCTACGAGCAGTACTTC. V gene TRBV27 combines with J gene TRBJ2-7; 14 bases are a match to TRBD2. V shed 5 bases and J 2 bases; nucleotides not matched to a gene: 8. This CDR3 region has 17 residues. The germline V gene has CDR1 MNHEY and CDR2 SMNVEV (reference sequence).

This chain connects TRBV4-3 to TRBJ2-1, with 8 bases matching TRBD2. The CDR3 has 16 amino acids. The V and J ends lost 0 bases and 8 bases, in that order; junction bases with no gene match: 9. The germline V gene encodes CDR1 LGHNA and CDR2 YSLEER. The CDR3 DNA reads TGCGCCAGCAGCCAAGATCACGGGGGGGCCTTGGATGAGCAGTTCTTC. Translation: CASSQDHGGALDEQFF.

The chain is built from TRBV12-3 or TRBV12-4 and TRBJ1-4, with D possibly being TRBD1 (5 bases). There are 13 residues in the CDR3. Trimming removed 1 base from V and 13 bases from J, with 13 bases in between. CDR3 residues: CASSLVAGGALFF. The CDR3 coding sequence is TGTGCCAGCAGTTTAGTGGCAGGTGGGGCACTGTTTTTT.